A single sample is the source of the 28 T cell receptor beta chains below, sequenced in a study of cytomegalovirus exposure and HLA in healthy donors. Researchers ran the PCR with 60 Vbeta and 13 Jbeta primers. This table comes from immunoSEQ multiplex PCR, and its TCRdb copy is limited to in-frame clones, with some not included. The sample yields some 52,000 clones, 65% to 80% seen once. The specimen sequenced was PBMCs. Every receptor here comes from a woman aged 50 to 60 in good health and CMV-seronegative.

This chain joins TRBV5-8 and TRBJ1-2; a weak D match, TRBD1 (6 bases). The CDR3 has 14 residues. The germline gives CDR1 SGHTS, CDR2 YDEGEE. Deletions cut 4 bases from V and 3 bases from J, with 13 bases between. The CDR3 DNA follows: TGTGCCAGCAGCCGAGAGGGGGTTGACTATGGCTACACCTTC. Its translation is CASSREGVDYGYTF. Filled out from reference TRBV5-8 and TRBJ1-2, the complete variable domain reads EAGVTQSPTHLIKTRGQQATLRCSPISGHTSVYWYQQALGLGLQFLLWYDEGEERNRGNFPPRFSGRQFPNYSSELNVNALELEDSALYLCASSREGVDYGYTFGSGTRLTVV.

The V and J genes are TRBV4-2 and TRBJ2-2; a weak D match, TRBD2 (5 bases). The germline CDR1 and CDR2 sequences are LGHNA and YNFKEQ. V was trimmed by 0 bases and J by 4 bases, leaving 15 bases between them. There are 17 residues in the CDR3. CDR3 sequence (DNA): TGTGCCAGCAGCCAAGATCCCCTGCGACGGGGCACCGGGGAGCTGTTTTTT. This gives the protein CASSQDPLRRGTGELFF.

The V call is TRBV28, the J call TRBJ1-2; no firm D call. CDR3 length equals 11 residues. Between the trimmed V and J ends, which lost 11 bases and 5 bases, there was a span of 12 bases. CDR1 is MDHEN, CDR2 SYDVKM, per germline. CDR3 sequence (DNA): TGTGCCGGTTCGGGGAGTTATGGCTACACCTTC. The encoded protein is CAGSGSYGYTF.

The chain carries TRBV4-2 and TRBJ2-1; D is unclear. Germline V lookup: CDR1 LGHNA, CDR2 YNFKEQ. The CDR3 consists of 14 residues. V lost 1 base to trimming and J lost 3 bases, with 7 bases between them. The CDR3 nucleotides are TGTGCCAGCAGCCAAGGGCTCCTCTACAATGAGCAGTTCTTC. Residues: CASSQGLLYNEQFF.

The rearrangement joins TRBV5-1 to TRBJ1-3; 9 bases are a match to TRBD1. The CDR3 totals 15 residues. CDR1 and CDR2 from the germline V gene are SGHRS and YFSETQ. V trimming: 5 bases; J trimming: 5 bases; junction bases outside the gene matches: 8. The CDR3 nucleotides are TGCGCCAGCAGTTCTACCGGACAGGGGAGAAACACCATATATTTT. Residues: CASSSTGQGRNTIYF.

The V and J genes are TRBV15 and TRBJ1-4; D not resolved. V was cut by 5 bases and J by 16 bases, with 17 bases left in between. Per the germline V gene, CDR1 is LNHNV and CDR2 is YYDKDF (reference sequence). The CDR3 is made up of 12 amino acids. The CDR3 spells CATSSPGSHRFF. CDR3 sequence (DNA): TGTGCCACCAGCTCTCCAGGTTCCCACAGGTTTTTT.

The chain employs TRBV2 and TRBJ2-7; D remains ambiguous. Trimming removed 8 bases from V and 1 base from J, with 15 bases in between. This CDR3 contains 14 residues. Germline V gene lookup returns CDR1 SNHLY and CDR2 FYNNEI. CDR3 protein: CASAVGDPSYEQYF. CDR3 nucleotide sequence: TGTGCCAGCGCCGTCGGAGACCCTTCCTACGAGCAGTACTTC.

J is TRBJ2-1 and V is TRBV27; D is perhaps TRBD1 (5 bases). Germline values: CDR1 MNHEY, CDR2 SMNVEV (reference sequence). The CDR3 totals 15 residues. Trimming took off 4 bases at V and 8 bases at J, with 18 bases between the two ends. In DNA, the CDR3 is TGTGCCAGCAGTTATATAACAGGCAATCGAGATGAGCAGTTCTTC. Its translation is CASSYITGNRDEQFF.

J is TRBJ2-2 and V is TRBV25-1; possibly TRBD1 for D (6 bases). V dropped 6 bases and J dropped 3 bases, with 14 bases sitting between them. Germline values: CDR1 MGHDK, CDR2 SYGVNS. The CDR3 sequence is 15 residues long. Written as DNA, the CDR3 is TGTGCCAGCAGGCCCCGGGCAGGGGACACCGGGGAGCTGTTTTTT. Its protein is CASRPRAGDTGELFF.

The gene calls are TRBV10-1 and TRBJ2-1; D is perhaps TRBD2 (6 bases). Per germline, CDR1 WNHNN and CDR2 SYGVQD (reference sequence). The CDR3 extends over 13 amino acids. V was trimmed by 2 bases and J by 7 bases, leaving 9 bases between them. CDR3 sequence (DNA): TGCGCCAGCAGTGAGGGACTATCGAATGAGCAGTTCTTC. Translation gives CASSEGLSNEQFF.

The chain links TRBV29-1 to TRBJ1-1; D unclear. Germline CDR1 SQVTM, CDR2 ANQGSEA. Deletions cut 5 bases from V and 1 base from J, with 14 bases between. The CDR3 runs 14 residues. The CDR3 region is CSVYQQAPNTEAFF. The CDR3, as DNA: TGCAGCGTTTATCAGCAGGCCCCGAACACTGAAGCTTTCTTT.

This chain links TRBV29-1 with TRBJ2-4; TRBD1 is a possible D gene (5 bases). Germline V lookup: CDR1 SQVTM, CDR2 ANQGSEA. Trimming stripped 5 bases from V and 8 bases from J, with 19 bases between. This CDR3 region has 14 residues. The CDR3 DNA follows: TGCAGCGTTTCAGGGTTGGTAGAAGGCGACATTCAGTACTTC. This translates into CSVSGLVEGDIQYF.

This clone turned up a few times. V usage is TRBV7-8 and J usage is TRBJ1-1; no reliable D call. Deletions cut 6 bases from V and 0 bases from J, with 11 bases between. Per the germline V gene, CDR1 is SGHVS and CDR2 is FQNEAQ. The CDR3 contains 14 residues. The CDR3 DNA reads TGTGCCAGCAGAACGGTTTATCTGAACACTGAAGCTTTCTTT. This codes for CASRTVYLNTEAFF.

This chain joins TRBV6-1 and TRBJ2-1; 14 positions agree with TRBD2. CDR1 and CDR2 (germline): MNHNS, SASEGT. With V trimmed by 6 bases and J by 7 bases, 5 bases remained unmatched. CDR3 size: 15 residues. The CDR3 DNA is TGTGCCAGCAGATCCGGGACTAGCGGGAGAAATGAGCAGTTCTTC. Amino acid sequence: CASRSGTSGRNEQFF.

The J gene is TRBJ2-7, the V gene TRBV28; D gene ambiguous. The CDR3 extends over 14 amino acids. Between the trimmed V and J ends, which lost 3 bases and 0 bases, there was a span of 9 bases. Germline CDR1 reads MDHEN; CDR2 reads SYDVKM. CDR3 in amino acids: CASSLRSFSYEQYF. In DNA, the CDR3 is TGTGCCAGCAGTTTGAGATCCTTCTCCTACGAGCAGTACTTC.

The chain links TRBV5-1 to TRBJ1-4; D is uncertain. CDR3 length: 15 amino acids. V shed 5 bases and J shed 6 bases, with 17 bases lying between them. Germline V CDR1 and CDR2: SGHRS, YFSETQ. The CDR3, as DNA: TGCGCCAGCAGTTTGATGGGTGAGGGCCATGAAAAACTGTTTTTT. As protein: CASSLMGEGHEKLFF.

The CDR3 region is CAISLTGDQPQHF. For the CDR3, the DNA is TGTGCCATCAGTTTGACAGGGGATCAGCCCCAGCATTTT. This chain links TRBV10-3 with TRBJ1-5; the match to TRBD1 covers 8 bases. Trimming at V came to 5 bases and at J to 5 bases, leaving 2 bases not matched to a gene. CDR1 and CDR2 from the germline V gene are ENHRY and SYGVKD. This CDR3 has 13 residues.

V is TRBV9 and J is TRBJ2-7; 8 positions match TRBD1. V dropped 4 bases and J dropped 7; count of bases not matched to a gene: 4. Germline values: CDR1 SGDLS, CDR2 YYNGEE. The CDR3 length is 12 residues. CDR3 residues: CASSTRQGEQYF. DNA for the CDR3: TGTGCCAGCAGCACACGACAGGGGGAGCAGTACTTC.

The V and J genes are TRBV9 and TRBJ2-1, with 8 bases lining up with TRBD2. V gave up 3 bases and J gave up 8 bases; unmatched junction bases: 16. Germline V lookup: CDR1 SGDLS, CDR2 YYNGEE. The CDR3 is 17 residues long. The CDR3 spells CASSGGSGRGVLDEQFF. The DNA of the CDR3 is TGTGCCAGCAGCGGCGGATCCGGGCGGGGGGTTTTAGATGAGCAGTTCTTC.

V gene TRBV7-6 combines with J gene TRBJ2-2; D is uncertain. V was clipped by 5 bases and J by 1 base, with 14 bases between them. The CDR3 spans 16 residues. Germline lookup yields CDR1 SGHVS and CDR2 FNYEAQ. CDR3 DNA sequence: TGTGCCAGCAGCCCACAATACCCGATGAACACCGGGGAGCTGTTTTTT. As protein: CASSPQYPMNTGELFF.

Written as DNA, the CDR3 is TGTGCCAGCTACCGCCCAGGGGGTGAAAAACTGTTTTTT. Amino acid sequence: CASYRPGGEKLFF. The V call is TRBV28, the J call TRBJ1-4; 7 positions agree with TRBD1. Trimming removed 8 bases from V and 7 bases from J; junction bases left unmatched: 7. The CDR3 loop spans 13 amino acids. The germline V gene encodes CDR1 MDHEN and CDR2 SYDVKM.

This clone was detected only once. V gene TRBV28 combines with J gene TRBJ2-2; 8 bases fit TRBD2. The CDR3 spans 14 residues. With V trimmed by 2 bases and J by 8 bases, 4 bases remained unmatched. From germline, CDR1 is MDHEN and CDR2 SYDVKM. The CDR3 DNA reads TGTGCCAGCAGTTTAGGGGGACTAGTGGGGGAGCTGTTTTTT. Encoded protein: CASSLGGLVGELFF.

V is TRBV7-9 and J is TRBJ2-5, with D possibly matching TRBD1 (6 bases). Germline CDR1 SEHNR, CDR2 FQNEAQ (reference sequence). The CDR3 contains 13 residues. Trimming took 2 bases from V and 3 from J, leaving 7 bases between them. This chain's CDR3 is CASSLSGEETQYF. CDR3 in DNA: TGTGCCAGCAGCTTATCAGGGGAAGAGACCCAGTACTTC.

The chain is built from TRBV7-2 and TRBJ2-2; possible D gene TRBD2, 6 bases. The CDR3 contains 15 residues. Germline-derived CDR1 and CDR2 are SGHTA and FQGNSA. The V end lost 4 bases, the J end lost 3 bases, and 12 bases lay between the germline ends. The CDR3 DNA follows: TGTGCCAGCAGCTCTCGGGACTTCCACACCGGGGAGCTGTTTTTT. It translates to CASSSRDFHTGELFF.

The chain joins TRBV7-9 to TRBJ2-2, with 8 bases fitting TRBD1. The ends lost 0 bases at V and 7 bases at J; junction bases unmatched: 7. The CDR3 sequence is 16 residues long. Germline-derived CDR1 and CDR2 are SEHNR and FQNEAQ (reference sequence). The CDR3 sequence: CASSLAAGGEDGELFF. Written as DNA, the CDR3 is TGTGCCAGCAGCTTAGCGGCAGGGGGCGAGGACGGGGAGCTGTTTTTT.

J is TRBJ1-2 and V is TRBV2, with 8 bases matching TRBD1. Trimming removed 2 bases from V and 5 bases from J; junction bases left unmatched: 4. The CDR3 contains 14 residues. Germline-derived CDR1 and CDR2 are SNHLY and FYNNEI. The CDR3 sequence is CASSEPGQGYGYTF. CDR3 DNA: TGTGCCAGCAGTGAACCCGGACAGGGTTATGGCTACACCTTC.

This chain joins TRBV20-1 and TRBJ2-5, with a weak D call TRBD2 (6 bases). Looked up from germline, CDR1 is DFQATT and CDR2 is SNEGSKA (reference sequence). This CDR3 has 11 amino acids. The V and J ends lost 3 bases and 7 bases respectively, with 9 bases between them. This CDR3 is CSARVGGTQYF. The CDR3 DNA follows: TGCAGTGCTAGGGTGGGGGGGACCCAGTACTTC.

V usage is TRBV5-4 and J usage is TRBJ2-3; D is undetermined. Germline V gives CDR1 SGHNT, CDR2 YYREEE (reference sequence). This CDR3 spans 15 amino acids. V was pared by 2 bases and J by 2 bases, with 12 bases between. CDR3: CASSLTSLLTDTQYF. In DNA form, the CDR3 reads TGTGCCAGCAGCTTAACTTCCCTACTCACAGATACGCAGTATTTT.